The following is a T cell receptor beta chain sequence with its context. Its antigen is not known. The data derive from a study of CD8 T cells in ankylosing spondylitis. General study results and limits: Reportedly, matched ankylosing spondylitis synovial fluid was significantly enriched for disease-linked clones. Clones linked to disease, bearing a CD8+ phenotype, were relatively rare in peripheral blood. Made up of eight or nine highly homologous variants, a TCR beta motif appeared characteristic of ankylosing spondylitis blood.

Germline V gene data show CDR1 as MNHEY and CDR2 as SVGAGI. This CDR3 has 12 residues. Between the trimmed V and J ends, which lost 4 bases and 6 bases, there was a span of 10 bases. Researchers built TCR beta libraries using quantitative 5'-RACE with molecular barcodes. TCRdb itself ran the 5' RACE reads through MiXCR, one entry per CDR3 protein. The sample lists 85,000 to 100,000 distinct CDR3 sequences; approximately 9% were seen once. The V gene is TRBV6-5, the J gene TRBJ2-7, with D unclear. The TCR originated in a male donor with ankylosing spondylitis or in good health (not recorded which). The sample comprised blood, either unsorted or a sorted T cell fraction (not recorded which). CDR3 sequence: CASSSTSREQYF. The CDR3 DNA sequence: TGTGCCAGCAGTTCCACCAGTCGCGAGCAGTACTTC.